The following is a T cell receptor (beta chain) sequence with its context. Repertoires were generated with immunoSEQ multiplex PCR, while TCRdb's copy carries only in-frame clones and drops some. The repertoire has 70,000 to 95,000 clones, more than 80% of them found once; the top ten carry roughly an eighth. CDR1 is MNHEY, CDR2 SVGEGT, per germline. V was clipped by 4 bases and J by 2 bases; unmatched bases: 3. CDR3 length equals 14 residues. The sample is drawn from a study of blood T cell repertoires in COVID-19. This clonotype originated in a human donor in a cohort sampled during active COVID-19. V is TRBV6-2 or TRBV6-3 and J is TRBJ2-7; TRBD1 matches at 9 bases. Sample: peripheral blood. Here the CDR3 reads CASSWTGATYEQYF. CDR3 sequence (DNA): TGTGCCAGCAGTTGGACAGGGGCCACCTACGAGCAGTACTTC.